This entry lists 12 T cell receptor beta chains sequenced from one sample in a study of blood T cell repertoires in COVID-19. The protocol was immunoSEQ multiplex PCR, while the TCRdb copy is restricted to in-frame clones and leaves out a portion. The sample lists under 300,000 clones; approximately 91% were seen once. Sequenced material: peripheral blood. Receptors originate from a woman aged 30 to 39 with acute or convalescent COVID-19.

This chain joins TRBV6-6 and TRBJ2-7, with D possibly being TRBD1 (6 bases). V was cut by 5 bases and J by 3 bases, with 14 bases left in between. The CDR3 extends over 14 amino acids. Germline V gene sequence: CDR1 MNHNY, CDR2 SVGAGI (reference sequence). The CDR3 reads CASSLPGQFYEQYF. The CDR3 DNA follows: TGTGCCAGCAGTCTGCCCGGACAGTTCTACGAGCAGTACTTC.

The chain has TRBV29-1 and TRBJ2-5; a possible D gene is TRBD1 (6 bases). Germline CDR1 and CDR2: SQVTM and ANQGSEA. This CDR3 spans 15 amino acids. V was shortened by 8 bases and J by 5 bases, with 24 bases between the two germline ends. CDR3 sequence (DNA): TGCAGCCTTCGCCAGGACAGCTTGGTAGGGGAGACCCAGTACTTC. This sequence encodes CSLRQDSLVGETQYF.

This sequence joins TRBV5-1 and TRBJ2-1, with TRBD2 matching over 10 bases. V gave up 6 bases and J gave up 8 bases; unmatched junction bases: 11. Germline V gives CDR1 SGHRS, CDR2 YFSETQ. This CDR3 contains 15 residues. CDR3 residues: CASTRAGGPLDEQFF. CDR3 coding DNA: TGCGCCAGCACCCGAGCGGGAGGGCCACTAGATGAGCAGTTCTTC.

A single count supports this clone. In DNA form, the CDR3 reads TGCAGCGTTGTGGGGGAGGGGGCCCAGTACTTC. This gives the protein CSVVGEGAQYF. The rearrangement uses TRBV29-1 and TRBJ2-5, with D possibly matching TRBD2 (7 bases). The ends were cut back, 4 bases at V and 9 bases at J, with 12 bases in the middle. Germline loops: CDR1 SQVTM, CDR2 ANQGSEA. This CDR3 is built from 11 residues.

V gene TRBV6-2 or TRBV6-3 combines with J gene TRBJ2-4; D may be TRBD1 (6 bases). Between the trimmed V and J ends, which lost 3 bases and 0 bases, there was a span of 21 bases. The CDR3 is 19 amino acids. Germline assignment: CDR1 MNHEY and CDR2 SVGEGT. The CDR3 sequence is CASSYIREKGGLAKNIQYF. DNA of the CDR3: TGTGCCAGCAGTTATATTAGGGAGAAAGGGGGATTAGCCAAAAACATTCAGTACTTC.

The table lists this clone with a few counts. This chain uses TRBV19 with TRBJ1-1, with D unclear. The V and J ends lost 5 bases and 8 bases respectively, with 9 bases between them. Germline-derived CDR1 and CDR2 are LNHDA and SQIVND (reference sequence). The CDR3 runs 11 residues. The CDR3 nucleotides read TGTGCCAGTAGTCTGGAGATAGAAGCTTTCTTT. As protein: CASSLEIEAFF.

The genes are TRBV5-1 and TRBJ1-6, with 9 bases matching TRBD1. The CDR3 length is 15 residues. CDR1 and CDR2 from the germline V gene are SGHRS and YFSETQ. Trimming removed 4 bases from V and 7 bases from J; junction bases left unmatched: 6. CDR3 in DNA: TGCGCCAGCAGCCTAGGGACAGGGTTGAATTCACCCCTCCACTTT. Translation gives CASSLGTGLNSPLHF.

J is TRBJ1-2 and V is TRBV27; TRBD1 might be the D (5 bases). Trimming removed 5 bases at V and 8 bases at J, with 18 bases between. Germline assignment: CDR1 MNHEY and CDR2 SMNVEV (reference sequence). The CDR3 loop spans 14 amino acids. The DNA of the CDR3 is TGTGCCAGCAGTAATGGGGGAGGGTCTATGGGCTACACCTTC. Protein sequence: CASSNGGGSMGYTF.

CDR3 in amino acids: CAISGDTNNQPQHF. The CDR3 bases are TGTGCCATCAGTGGGGACACTAACAATCAGCCCCAGCATTTT. The chain is built from TRBV10-3 and TRBJ1-5, with TRBD1 as a possible D gene (6 bases). The germline gives CDR1 ENHRY, CDR2 SYGVKD. V lost 4 bases to trimming and J lost 3 bases, with 10 bases between them. This CDR3 region has 14 residues.

The chain recombines TRBV29-1 with TRBJ2-5; D is ambiguous. CDR1 and CDR2 from the germline V gene are SQVTM and ANQGSEA. The CDR3 totals 17 residues. Trimming took 4 bases from V and 2 from J, leaving 23 bases between them. Written as DNA, the CDR3 is TGCAGCGTTGTTCAGGCGTTGGCCATGTATTATCAAGAGACCCAGTACTTC. The encoded protein is CSVVQALAMYYQETQYF.

The chain carries TRBV6-6 and TRBJ1-5; a weak D match, TRBD1 (6 bases). Trimming took 0 bases from V and 3 from J, leaving 12 bases between them. This CDR3 is built from 16 residues. CDR1 and CDR2 from the germline V gene are MNHNY and SVGAGI (reference sequence). The CDR3 coding sequence is TGTGCCAGCAGTTACTCGGAAGGGGGAATCAATCAGCCCCAGCATTTT. Translation gives CASSYSEGGINQPQHF.

This clone was counted a few times. J is TRBJ2-7 and V is TRBV19, with D unresolved. This CDR3 is 14 amino acids long. The germline V gene encodes CDR1 LNHDA and CDR2 SQIVND (reference sequence). Trimming took 4 bases from V and 3 from J, leaving 13 bases between them. The CDR3 loop reads CASSRGGASYEQYF. DNA for the CDR3: TGTGCCAGTAGTAGAGGCGGAGCTAGCTACGAGCAGTACTTC. The complete variable domain, with remaining parts taken from reference TRBV19 and TRBJ2-7, reads DGGITQSPKYLFRKEGQNVTLSCEQNLNHDAMYWYRQDPGQGLRLIYYSQIVNDFQKGDIAEGYSVSREKKESFPLTVTSAQKNPTAFYLCASSRGGASYEQYFGPGTRLTVT.